The present T cell receptor beta chain was sequenced within a study of type 1 regulatory T cells. TCRdb reprocessed the reads with MiXCR, giving one entry per CDR3 protein. The sample lists about 71,000 distinct CDR3 sequences, around 21% occurring once. The V and J ends lost 11 bases and 2 bases respectively, with 9 bases between them. Germline V gene data show CDR1 as MDHEN and CDR2 as SYDVKM. This CDR3 is 11 amino acids long. This clonotype appeared a few times. Its matching antigen is unknown. Overall study results and limits: Compared with non-type 1 regulatory T cells, type 1 regulatory T cells showed a more restricted TCR repertoire.

The sequencing sample was made of cultured type 1 regulatory T (Tr1) cells, either the whole culture or a sorted fraction (not recorded which). The chain combines TRBV28 with TRBJ1-2; a possible D gene is TRBD1 (6 bases). This sequence was found in a human donor in good health. CDR3 coding DNA: TGTGCCGAGGGGACAAACTATGGCTACACCTTC. It is translated as CAEGTNYGYTF.